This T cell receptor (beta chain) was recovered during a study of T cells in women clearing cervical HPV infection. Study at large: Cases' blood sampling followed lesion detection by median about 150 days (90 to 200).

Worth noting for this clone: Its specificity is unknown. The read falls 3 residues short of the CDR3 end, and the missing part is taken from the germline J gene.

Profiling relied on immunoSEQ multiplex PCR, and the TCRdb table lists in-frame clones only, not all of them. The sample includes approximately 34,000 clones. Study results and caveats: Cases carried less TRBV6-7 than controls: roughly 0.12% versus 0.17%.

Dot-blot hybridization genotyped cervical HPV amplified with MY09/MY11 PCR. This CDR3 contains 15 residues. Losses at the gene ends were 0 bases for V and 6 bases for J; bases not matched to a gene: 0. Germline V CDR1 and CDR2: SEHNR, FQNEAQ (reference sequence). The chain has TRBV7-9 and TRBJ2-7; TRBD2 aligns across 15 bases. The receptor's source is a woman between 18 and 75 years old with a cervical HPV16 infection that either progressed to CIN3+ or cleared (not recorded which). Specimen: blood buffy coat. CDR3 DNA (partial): TGTGCCAGCAGCTTAGCGGGACTAGCGGGAGGCGAG. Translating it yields CASSLAGLAGGE. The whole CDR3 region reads CASSLAGLAGGEQYF.